This T cell receptor beta chain was recovered during a study of human T cells and chemical hapten exposure. The CDR3 runs to 16 residues. The trim removed 1 base at V and 4 bases at J, leaving 5 bases unmatched. Per germline, CDR1 MNHNS and CDR2 SASEGT. Via MiXCR, TCRdb re-called the RACE reads, giving one row per CDR3 protein. The sample contains approximately 340,000 distinct CDR3 sequences, about 7% of which appear only once. Stated time point: patch test 1, 2 weeks after DPC sensitization. Treatment in this sample: therapeutic diphenylcyclopropenone sensitization with weekly scalp DPC. Drawing of blood took place ahead of applying each patch test. The study drew its donors from alopecia patients who were 18 to 70 years old and suitable for DPC.

The TCR was taken from a woman aged 18-29 years with alopecia areata. Some clones in this sample may be carry-over from other donors' samples. The specimen comprised whole blood, sampled in connection with sensitization to the hapten diphenylcyclopropenone (DPC). V is TRBV6-1 and J is TRBJ2-1, with 9 bases identical to TRBD2. CDR3 region: CASSEVWSGGYNEQFF. The CDR3, as DNA: TGTGCCAGCAGTGAAGTATGGAGCGGGGGGTACAATGAGCAGTTCTTC.